This T cell receptor (beta chain) was found in a study of beta chain features in type 1 diabetes. The germline V gene has CDR1 ENHRY and CDR2 SYGVKD. The CDR3 is 15 residues long. V lost 2 bases to trimming and J lost 4 bases, with 14 bases between them. Study-wide points: For Type 1 diabetes patients, all four CD4+ subsets carried TCRB CDR3s that were moderately but significantly shorter.

Regarding this clone: Its specificity is not known.

Expressed TCRB transcripts got sequenced, as all isolated RNA was reverse transcribed. TCRdb's table, derived via immunoSEQ multiplex PCR, lists solely in-frame clones and lacks some. The sample records about 710,000 clones, roughly an eighth being singletons. This receptor was taken from a young man with type 1 diabetes. The J gene is TRBJ2-5, the V gene TRBV10-3; D is unresolved. The material sequenced was naive CD4+ T cells from blood. The CDR3 protein is CAISERGVSRETQYF. The CDR3 nucleotides are TGTGCCATCAGTGAGCGAGGCGTCTCAAGAGAGACCCAGTACTTC.